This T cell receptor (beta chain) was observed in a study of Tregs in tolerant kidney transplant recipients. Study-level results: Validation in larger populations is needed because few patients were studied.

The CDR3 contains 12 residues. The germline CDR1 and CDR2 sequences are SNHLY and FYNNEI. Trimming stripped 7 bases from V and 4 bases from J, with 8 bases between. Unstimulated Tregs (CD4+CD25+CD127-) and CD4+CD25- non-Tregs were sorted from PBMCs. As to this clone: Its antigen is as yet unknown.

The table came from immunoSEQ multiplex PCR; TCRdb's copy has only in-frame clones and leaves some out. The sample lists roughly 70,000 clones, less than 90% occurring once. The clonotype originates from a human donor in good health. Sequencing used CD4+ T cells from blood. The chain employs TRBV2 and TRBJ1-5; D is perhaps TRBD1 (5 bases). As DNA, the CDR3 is TGTGCCAGCAAGGGACGTAATCAGCCCCAGCATTTT. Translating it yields CASKGRNQPQHF.